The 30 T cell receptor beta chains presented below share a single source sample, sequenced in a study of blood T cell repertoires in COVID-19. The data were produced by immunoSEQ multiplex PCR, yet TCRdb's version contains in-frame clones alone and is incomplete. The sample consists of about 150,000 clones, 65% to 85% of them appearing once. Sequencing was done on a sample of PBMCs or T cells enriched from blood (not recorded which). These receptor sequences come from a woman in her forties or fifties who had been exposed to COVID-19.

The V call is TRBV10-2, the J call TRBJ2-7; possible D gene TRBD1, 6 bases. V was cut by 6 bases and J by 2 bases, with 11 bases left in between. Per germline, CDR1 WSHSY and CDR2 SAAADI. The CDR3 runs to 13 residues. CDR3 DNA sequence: TGCGCCAGCAGCACACAGGGTGCCTACGAGCAGTACTTC. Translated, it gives CASSTQGAYEQYF.

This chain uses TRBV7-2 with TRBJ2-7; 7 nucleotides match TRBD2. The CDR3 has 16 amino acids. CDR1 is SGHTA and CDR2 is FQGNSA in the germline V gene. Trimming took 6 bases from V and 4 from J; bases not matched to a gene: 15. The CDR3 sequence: CASSQRVGGPLYEQYF. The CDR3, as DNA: TGTGCCAGCAGTCAAAGGGTGGGAGGGCCCCTATACGAGCAGTACTTC.

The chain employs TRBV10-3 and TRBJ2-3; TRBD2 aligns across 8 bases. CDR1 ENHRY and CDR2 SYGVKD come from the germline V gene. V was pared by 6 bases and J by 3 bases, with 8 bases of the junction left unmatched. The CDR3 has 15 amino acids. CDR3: CAISHTSGRTDTQYF. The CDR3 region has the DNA TGTGCCATCAGCCATACTAGCGGAAGGACAGATACGCAGTATTTT.

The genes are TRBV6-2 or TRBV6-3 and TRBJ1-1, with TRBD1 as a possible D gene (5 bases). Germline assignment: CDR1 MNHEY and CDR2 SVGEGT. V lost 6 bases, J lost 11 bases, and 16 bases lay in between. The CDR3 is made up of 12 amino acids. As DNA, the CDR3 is TGTGCCAGCAGCCCCAACCCGCGGGGGGCTTTCTTT. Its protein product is CASSPNPRGAFF.

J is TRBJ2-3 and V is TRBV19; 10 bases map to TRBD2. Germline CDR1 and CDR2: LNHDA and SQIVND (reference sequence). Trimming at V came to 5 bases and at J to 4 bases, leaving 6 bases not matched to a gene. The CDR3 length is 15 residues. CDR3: CASSLRSGGADTQYF. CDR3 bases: TGTGCCAGTAGTCTCCGAAGCGGGGGGGCAGATACGCAGTATTTT.

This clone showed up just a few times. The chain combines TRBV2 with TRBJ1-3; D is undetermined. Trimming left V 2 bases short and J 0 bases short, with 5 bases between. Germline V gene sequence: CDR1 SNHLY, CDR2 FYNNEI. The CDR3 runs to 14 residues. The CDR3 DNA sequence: TGTGCCAGCAGTGAACGGAGCTCTGGAAACACCATATATTTT. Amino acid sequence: CASSERSSGNTIYF.

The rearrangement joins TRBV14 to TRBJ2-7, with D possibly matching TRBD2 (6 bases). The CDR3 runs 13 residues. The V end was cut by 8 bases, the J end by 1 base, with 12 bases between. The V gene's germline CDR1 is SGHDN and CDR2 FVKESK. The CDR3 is CASRPGGSYEQYF. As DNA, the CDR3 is TGTGCCAGCCGACCCGGGGGTTCCTACGAGCAGTACTTC.

CDR3 in amino acids: CASSQEPGGSPLHF. As DNA, the CDR3 is TGCGCCAGCAGCCAAGAGCCGGGGGGTTCACCCCTCCACTTT. The chain links TRBV4-3 to TRBJ1-6; tentative D call: TRBD1 (5 bases). CDR1 and CDR2 (germline): LGHNA, YSLEER. V was trimmed by 0 bases and J by 9 bases, leaving 9 bases between them. The CDR3 totals 14 residues.

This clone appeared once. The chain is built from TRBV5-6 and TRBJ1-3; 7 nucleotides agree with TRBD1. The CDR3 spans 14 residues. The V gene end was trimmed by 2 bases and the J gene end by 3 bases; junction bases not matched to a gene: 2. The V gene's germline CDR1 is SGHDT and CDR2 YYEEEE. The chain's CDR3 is CASSFRQGGNTIYF. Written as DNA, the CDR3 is TGTGCCAGCAGCTTTCGACAGGGTGGAAACACCATATATTTT. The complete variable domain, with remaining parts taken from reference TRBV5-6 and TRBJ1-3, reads DAGVTQSPTHLIKTRGQQVTLRCSPKSGHDTVSWYQQALGQGPQFIFQYYEEEERQRGNFPDRFSGHQFPNYSSELNVNALLLGDSALYLCASSFRQGGNTIYFGEGSWLTVV.

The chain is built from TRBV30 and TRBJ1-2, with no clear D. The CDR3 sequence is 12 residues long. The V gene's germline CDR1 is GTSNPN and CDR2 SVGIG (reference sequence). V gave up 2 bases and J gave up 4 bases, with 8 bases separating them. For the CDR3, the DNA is TGTGCCTGGAGTCTCCACAGCTATGGCTACACCTTC. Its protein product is CAWSLHSYGYTF. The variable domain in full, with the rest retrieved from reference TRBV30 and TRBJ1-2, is SQTIHQWPATLVQPVGSPLSLECTVEGTSNPNLYWYRQAAGRGLQLLFYSVGIGQISSEVPQNLSASRPQDRQFILSSKKLLLSDSGFYLCAWSLHSYGYTFGSGTRLTVV.

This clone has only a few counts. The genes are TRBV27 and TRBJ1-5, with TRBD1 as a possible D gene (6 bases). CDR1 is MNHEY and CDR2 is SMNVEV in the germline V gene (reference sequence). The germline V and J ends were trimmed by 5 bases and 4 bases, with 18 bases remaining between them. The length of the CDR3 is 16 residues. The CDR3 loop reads CASSPEGGAINQPQHF. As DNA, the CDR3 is TGTGCCAGCAGTCCCGAGGGGGGGGCGATAAATCAGCCCCAGCATTTT.

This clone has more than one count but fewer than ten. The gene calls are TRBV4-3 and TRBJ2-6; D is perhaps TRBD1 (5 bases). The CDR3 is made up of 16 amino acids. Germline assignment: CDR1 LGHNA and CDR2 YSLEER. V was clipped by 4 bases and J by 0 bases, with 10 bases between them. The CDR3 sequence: CASSPDSSSGANVLTF. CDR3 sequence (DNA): TGCGCCAGCAGCCCCGACAGTTCCTCTGGGGCCAACGTCCTGACTTTC.

The CDR3 loop is CASSDGTSGHNEQFF. In DNA form, the CDR3 reads TGCGCCAGCAGCGACGGGACTAGCGGTCACAATGAGCAGTTCTTC. The genes are TRBV5-1 and TRBJ2-1; 11 nucleotides align to TRBD2. The J segment lost 5 bases and the V segment lost 4 bases, leaving 5 bases of the junction unmatched. Per the germline V gene, CDR1 is SGHRS and CDR2 is YFSETQ. This CDR3 comprises 15 residues.

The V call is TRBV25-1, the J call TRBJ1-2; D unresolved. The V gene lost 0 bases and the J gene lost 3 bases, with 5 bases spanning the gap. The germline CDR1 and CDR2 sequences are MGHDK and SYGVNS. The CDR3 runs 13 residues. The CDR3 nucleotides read TGTGCCAGCAGTGAATATGTAGACTATGGCTACACCTTC. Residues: CASSEYVDYGYTF.

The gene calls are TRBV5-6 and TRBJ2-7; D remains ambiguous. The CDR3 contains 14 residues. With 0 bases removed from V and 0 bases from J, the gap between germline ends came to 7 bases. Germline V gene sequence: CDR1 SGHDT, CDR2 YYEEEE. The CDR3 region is CASSLVPDSYEQYF. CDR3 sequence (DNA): TGTGCCAGCAGCTTGGTCCCAGACTCCTACGAGCAGTACTTC.

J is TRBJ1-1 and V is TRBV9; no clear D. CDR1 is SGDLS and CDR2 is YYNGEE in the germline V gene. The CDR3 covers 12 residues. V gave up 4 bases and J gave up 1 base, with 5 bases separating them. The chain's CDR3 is CASSPWNTEAFF. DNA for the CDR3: TGTGCCAGCAGCCCTTGGAACACTGAAGCTTTCTTT.

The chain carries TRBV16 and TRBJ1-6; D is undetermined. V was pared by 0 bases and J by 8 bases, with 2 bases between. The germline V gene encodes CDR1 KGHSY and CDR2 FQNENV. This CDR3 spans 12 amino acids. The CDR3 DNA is TGTGCCAGCAGCCAATCCTATTCACCCCTCCACTTT. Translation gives CASSQSYSPLHF. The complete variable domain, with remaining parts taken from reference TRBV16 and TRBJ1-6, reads GEEVAQTPKHLVRGEGQKAKLYCAPIKGHSYVFWYQQVLKNEFKFLISFQNENVFDETGMPKERFSAKCLPNSPCSLEIQATKLEDSAVYFCASSQSYSPLHFGNGTRLTVT.

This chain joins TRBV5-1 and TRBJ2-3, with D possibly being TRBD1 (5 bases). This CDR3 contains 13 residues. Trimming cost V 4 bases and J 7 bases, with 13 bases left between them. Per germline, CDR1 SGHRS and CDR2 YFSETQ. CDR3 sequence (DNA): TGCGCCAGCAGCCCCATGGGGCCCAATACGCAGTATTTT. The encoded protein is CASSPMGPNTQYF.

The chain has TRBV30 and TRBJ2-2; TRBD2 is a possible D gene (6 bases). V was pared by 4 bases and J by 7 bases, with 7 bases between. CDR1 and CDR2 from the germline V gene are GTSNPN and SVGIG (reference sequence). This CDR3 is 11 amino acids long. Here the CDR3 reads CAWIGGGELFF. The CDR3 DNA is TGTGCCTGGATCGGGGGCGGGGAGCTGTTTTTT.

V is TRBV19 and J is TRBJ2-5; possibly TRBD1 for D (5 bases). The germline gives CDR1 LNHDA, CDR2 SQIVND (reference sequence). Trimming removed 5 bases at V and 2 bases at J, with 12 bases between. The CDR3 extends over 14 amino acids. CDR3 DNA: TGTGCCAGTAGTTTCAAGAACAGGCAAGAGACCCAGTACTTC. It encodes CASSFKNRQETQYF.

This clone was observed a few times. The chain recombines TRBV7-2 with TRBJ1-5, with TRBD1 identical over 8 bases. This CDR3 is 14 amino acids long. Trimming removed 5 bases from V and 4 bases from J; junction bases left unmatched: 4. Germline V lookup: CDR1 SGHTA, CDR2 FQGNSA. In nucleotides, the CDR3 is TGTGCCAGCAGCCAACAGGGGGGGAATCAGCCCCAGCATTTT. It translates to CASSQQGGNQPQHF.

For the CDR3, the DNA is TGTGCCAGCAGTTACGGGACAGGGGACAATGGCTACACCTTC. It encodes CASSYGTGDNGYTF. J is TRBJ1-2 and V is TRBV6-5, with 10 bases lining up with TRBD1. There are 14 residues in the CDR3. Trimming cost V 2 bases and J 6 bases; bases outside gene matches: 3. CDR1 and CDR2 from the germline V gene are MNHEY and SVGAGI.

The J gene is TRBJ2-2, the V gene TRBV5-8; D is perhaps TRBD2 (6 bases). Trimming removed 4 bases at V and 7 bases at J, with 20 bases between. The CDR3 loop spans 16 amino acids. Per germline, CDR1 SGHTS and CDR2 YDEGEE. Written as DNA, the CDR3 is TGTGCCAGCAGCATCTGGGACTTTGTCTCTAACGGGGAGCTGTTTTTT. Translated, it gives CASSIWDFVSNGELFF.

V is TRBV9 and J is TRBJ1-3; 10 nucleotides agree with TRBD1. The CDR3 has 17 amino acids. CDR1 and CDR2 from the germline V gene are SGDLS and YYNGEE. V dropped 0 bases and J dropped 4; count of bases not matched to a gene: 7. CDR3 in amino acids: CASSVDGTGVRGNTIYF. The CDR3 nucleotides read TGTGCCAGCAGCGTAGACGGGACAGGGGTCCGCGGAAACACCATATATTTT.

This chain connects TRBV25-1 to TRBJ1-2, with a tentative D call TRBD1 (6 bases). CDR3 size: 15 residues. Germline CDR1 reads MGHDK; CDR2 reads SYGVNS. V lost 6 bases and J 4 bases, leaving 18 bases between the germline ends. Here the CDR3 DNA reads TGTGCCAGCAGAGCACAGGGAAGAGGCTTCTATGGCTACACCTTC. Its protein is CASRAQGRGFYGYTF.

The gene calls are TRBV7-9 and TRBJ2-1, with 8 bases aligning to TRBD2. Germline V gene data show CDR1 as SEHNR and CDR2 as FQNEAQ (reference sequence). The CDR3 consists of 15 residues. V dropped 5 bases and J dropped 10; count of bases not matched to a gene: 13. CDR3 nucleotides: TGTGCCAGCAGCCCCGGGGGGGCACGAGGTTGGGAGCAGTTCTTC. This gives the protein CASSPGGARGWEQFF.

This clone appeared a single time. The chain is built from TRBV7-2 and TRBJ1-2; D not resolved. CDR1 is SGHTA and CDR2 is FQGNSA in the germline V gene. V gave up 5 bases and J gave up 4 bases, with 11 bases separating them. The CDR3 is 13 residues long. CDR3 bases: TGTGCCAGCAGCATCCGGGGAGTCTATGGCTACACCTTC. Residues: CASSIRGVYGYTF.

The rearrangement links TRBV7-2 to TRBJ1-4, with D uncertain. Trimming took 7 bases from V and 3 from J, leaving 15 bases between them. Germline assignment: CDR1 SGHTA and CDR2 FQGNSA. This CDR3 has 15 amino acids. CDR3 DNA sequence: TGTGCCAGCAAAGCGGGAGGTTGGGCTAATGAAAAACTGTTTTTT. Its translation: CASKAGGWANEKLFF.

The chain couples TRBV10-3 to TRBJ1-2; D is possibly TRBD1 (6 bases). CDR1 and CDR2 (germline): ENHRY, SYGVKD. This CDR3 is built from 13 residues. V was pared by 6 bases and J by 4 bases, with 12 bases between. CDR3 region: CAIRGQLFYGYTF. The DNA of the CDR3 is TGTGCCATCAGAGGACAGCTCTTCTATGGCTACACCTTC.

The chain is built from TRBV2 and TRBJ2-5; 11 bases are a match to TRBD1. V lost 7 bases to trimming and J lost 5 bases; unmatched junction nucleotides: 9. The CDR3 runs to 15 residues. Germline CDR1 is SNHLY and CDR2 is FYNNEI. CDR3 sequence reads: CASMTDRGRGETQYF. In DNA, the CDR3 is TGTGCCAGCATGACGGACAGGGGGCGCGGGGAGACCCAGTACTTC.